These 4 T cell receptor beta chains share one sample of origin, sequenced in a study of T cells in localized non-small cell lung cancer. Sequencing was performed with immunoSEQ multiplex PCR; in TCRdb, only in-frame clones are kept and a portion is missing. The sample records approximately 100,000 clones, roughly 93% being singletons. Sequencing was performed on PBMCs, taken before any cancer treatment. These receptors came from a woman aged 40-69 years with stage II squamous cell lung carcinoma.

This clone occurred once. The CDR3 region is CASSIAGGANIQYF. DNA of the CDR3: TGTGCCAGTAGTATTGCAGGGGGCGCAAACATTCAGTACTTC. The rearrangement links TRBV19 to TRBJ2-4, with TRBD1 matching 8 bases. The CDR3 totals 14 residues. The trim removed 3 bases at V and 6 bases at J, leaving 4 bases unmatched. The germline CDR1 and CDR2 sequences are LNHDA and SQIVND (reference sequence).

This sequence joins TRBV6-5 and TRBJ2-7; 10 nucleotides agree with TRBD1. There are 14 residues in the CDR3. Germline lookup yields CDR1 MNHEY and CDR2 SVGAGI. After removal of 2 bases from V and 4 bases from J, the junction contained 2 bases not matched to a gene. The CDR3 loop is CASSYRGQGYEQYF. CDR3 bases: TGTGCCAGCAGTTACCGGGGACAGGGGTACGAGCAGTACTTC.

The CDR3 loop is CASSLVLGNSPLHF. Here the CDR3 DNA reads TGTGCCAGCAGTTTAGTCCTGGGAAATTCACCCCTCCACTTT. This chain links TRBV28 with TRBJ1-6; D is unresolved. Per germline, CDR1 MDHEN and CDR2 SYDVKM. The CDR3 spans 14 residues. V was cut by 2 bases and J by 7 bases, with 9 bases left in between.

The rearrangement uses TRBV5-1 and TRBJ1-1; 7 bases match TRBD1. Germline CDR1 SGHRS, CDR2 YFSETQ. The CDR3 extends over 13 amino acids. After removal of 0 bases from V and 10 bases from J, the junction contained 6 bases not matched to a gene. The CDR3 is CASSLAERTGAFF. The DNA of the CDR3 is TGCGCCAGCAGCTTGGCGGAGAGGACAGGAGCTTTCTTT.